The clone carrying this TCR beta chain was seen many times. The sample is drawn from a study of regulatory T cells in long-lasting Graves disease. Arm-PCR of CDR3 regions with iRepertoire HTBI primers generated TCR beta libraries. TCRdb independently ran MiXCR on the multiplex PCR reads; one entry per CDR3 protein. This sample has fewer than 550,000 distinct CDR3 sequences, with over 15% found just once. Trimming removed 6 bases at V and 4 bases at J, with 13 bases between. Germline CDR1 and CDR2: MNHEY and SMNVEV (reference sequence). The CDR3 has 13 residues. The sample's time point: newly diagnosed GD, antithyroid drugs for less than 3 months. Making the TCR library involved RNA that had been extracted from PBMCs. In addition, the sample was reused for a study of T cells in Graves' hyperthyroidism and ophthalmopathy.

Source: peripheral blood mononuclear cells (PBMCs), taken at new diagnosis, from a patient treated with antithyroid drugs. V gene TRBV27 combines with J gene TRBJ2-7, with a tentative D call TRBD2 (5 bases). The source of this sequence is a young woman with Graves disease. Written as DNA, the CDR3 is TGTGCCAGCAGGGACTCAGGACCGTACGAGCAGTACTTC. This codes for CASRDSGPYEQYF.